The clone carrying this TCR beta chain was counted many times. TCR cDNA, made by 5'RACE template switching, carried an added universal primer site and UMIs. TCRdb re-analysed the 5' RACE reads in MiXCR, keeping a single row per CDR3 protein. The data show 300,000 to 350,000 distinct CDR3 sequences, around 8.1% seen once. The V gene's germline CDR1 is MNHNS and CDR2 SASEGT. V was cut by 9 bases and J by 0 bases, with 9 bases left in between. CDR3 length: 13 amino acids. This sample was included in a study of T cells after yellow fever vaccination. This TCR came from a man younger than 30 who received the YFV17D yellow fever vaccine. The input for sequencing was PBMCs, taken roughly 47 days after the first yellow fever vaccination. V is TRBV6-1 and J is TRBJ1-5, with D unresolved. The CDR3 DNA reads TGTGCCAGTAGCGTCAGTAGCAATCAGCCCCAGCATTTT. It translates to CASSVSSNQPQHF.